These 10 T cell receptor beta chains originate from one sample sequenced in a study of shared clonotypes between healthy human individuals. Here immunoSEQ multiplex PCR was the method, and the copy in TCRdb shows in-frame clones only, minus some. Counted here are 1,500,000 or so clones, about 98.5% occurring once; the ten biggest clones make up 0.36%. Sequenced material: naive CD4+ T cells sorted from blood. Documented subset: CD45RA+ positively selected. These receptors came from a man in his thirties or forties in good health.

This clone was picked up one time. The chain links TRBV5-4 to TRBJ2-3; 9 positions match TRBD2. Germline V gene lookup returns CDR1 SGHNT and CDR2 YYREEE (reference sequence). V shed 1 base, J shed 6 bases, and the junction held 6 bases outside the gene matches. This CDR3 is 15 amino acids long. The CDR3: CASSLSSGSEDTQYF. The DNA for the CDR3 is TGTGCCAGCAGCTTGAGTAGCGGGAGCGAGGATACGCAGTATTTT.

The chain uses TRBV9 and TRBJ2-3, with TRBD2 identical over 8 bases. V lost 0 bases, J lost 5 bases, and 8 bases stayed unmatched. CDR1 SGDLS and CDR2 YYNGEE come from the germline V gene. The CDR3 is made up of 16 amino acids. The CDR3 coding sequence is TGTGCCAGCAGCGTAGGACCCGGGAGGGCCGGAGATACGCAGTATTTT. Translating gives CASSVGPGRAGDTQYF.

The rearrangement uses TRBV2 and TRBJ2-7; 7 nucleotides agree with TRBD2. Germline lookup yields CDR1 SNHLY and CDR2 FYNNEI. V was pared by 3 bases and J by 7 bases, with 18 bases of the junction left unmatched. CDR3 length equals 17 residues. The DNA of the CDR3 is TGTGCCAGCAGTGATCTTGGGGGAGGGTATGGTGCGGAAGAGCAGTACTTC. Its translation is CASSDLGGGYGAEEQYF.

Turning to this clone: This CDR3 is also generated by other DNA sequences in the sample. The chain links TRBV27 to TRBJ2-7; D ambiguous. Germline V lookup: CDR1 MNHEY, CDR2 SMNVEV (reference sequence). V was trimmed by 6 bases and J by 0 bases, leaving 12 bases between them. The CDR3 sequence is 14 residues long. CDR3 amino acids: CASRASRSSYEQYF. CDR3 nucleotides: TGTGCCAGCAGGGCCAGCAGAAGCTCCTACGAGCAGTACTTC.

In this sample, this clone turned up once. The V gene is TRBV4-2, the J gene TRBJ2-3, with 7 bases lining up with TRBD1. Trimming removed 0 bases from V and 6 bases from J; junction bases left unmatched: 21. The length of the CDR3 is 20 residues. Germline CDR1 reads LGHNA; CDR2 reads YNFKEQ. The CDR3 sequence is CASSQDTLYGHRGVLDTQYF. The CDR3 DNA is TGTGCCAGCAGCCAAGATACCCTCTACGGCCACAGGGGTGTTCTGGATACGCAGTATTTT.

The V call is TRBV5-6, the J call TRBJ2-1; possibly TRBD1 for D (5 bases). The V end was cut by 2 bases, the J end by 4 bases, with 10 bases between. This CDR3 comprises 14 residues. CDR1 is SGHDT and CDR2 is YYEEEE in the germline V gene. The CDR3 loop reads CASSLLPGYNEQFF. CDR3 DNA sequence: TGTGCCAGCAGCTTACTTCCAGGGTACAATGAGCAGTTCTTC.

The chain employs TRBV18 and TRBJ2-1; 10 bases align to TRBD1. This CDR3 is 15 amino acids long. CDR1 KGHSH and CDR2 LQKENI come from the germline V gene. J was trimmed by 6 bases and V by 5 bases; bases with no gene match: 7. The CDR3 here is CASSSGTGVVNEQFF. CDR3 nucleotides: TGTGCCAGCTCATCCGGGACAGGGGTAGTCAATGAGCAGTTCTTC.

Worth noting for this clone: The junction and the germline gene differ at one end; a read error may be behind it. This chain links TRBV5-1 with TRBJ2-2; 9 nucleotides align to TRBD1. The CDR3 consists of 15 residues. Germline V gene sequence: CDR1 SGHRS, CDR2 YFSETQ. The CDR3 here is CASSLDRGYTGELFF. Written as DNA, the CDR3 is TGCGCCAGCAGTTTGGACAGGGGTTACACCGGGGAGCTGTTTTTT.

Remarks on this clone: Other DNA sequences of this sample code for an identical CDR3. The CDR3 loop reads CASSLRQGSGETQYF. In DNA, the CDR3 is TGCGCCAGCAGCTTACGACAGGGTTCCGGGGAGACCCAGTACTTC. The rearrangement uses TRBV5-1 and TRBJ2-5; 7 bases match TRBD1. The V and J ends lost 2 bases and 5 bases, in that order; junction bases with no gene match: 9. The CDR3 runs 15 residues. Germline CDR1 SGHRS, CDR2 YFSETQ.

V and J are TRBV10-3 and TRBJ2-1; no clear D gene. The CDR3 totals 14 residues. V dropped 10 bases and J dropped 0 bases, with 13 bases sitting between them. Germline CDR1 reads ENHRY; CDR2 reads SYGVKD. CDR3 bases: TGTGCCACCAAAACCCCGAGCTCCTACAATGAGCAGTTCTTC. Amino acids: CATKTPSSYNEQFF.